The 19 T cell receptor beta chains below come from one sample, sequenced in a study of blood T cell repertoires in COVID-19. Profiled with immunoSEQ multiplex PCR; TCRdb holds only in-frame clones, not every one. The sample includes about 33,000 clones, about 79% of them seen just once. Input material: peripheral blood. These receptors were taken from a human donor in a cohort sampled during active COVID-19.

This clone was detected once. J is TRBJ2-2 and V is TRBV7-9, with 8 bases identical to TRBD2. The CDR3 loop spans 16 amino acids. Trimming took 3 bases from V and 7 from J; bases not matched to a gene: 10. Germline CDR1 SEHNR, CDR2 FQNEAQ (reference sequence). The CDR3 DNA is TGTGCCAGCAGCTTTTTGGCCCCCGCGGGGGGCGGGGAGCTGTTTTTT. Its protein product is CASSFLAPAGGGELFF.

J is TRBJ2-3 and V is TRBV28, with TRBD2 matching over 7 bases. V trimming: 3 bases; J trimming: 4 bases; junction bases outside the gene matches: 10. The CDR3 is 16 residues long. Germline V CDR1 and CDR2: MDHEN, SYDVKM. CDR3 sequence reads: CASSFQRGTSADTQYF. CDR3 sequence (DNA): TGTGCCAGCAGTTTCCAGCGGGGTACGTCGGCAGATACGCAGTATTTT.

The CDR3 is CASSQRLAGGLDNEQFF. CDR3 DNA: TGCGCCAGCAGCCAGAGATTAGCGGGGGGGTTGGACAATGAGCAGTTCTTC. The chain employs TRBV4-1 and TRBJ2-1; 11 nucleotides agree with TRBD2. Germline-derived CDR1 and CDR2 are MGHRA and YSYEKL. The CDR3 runs to 17 residues. J gave up 5 bases and V 3 bases, and 9 bases lay outside the gene matches.

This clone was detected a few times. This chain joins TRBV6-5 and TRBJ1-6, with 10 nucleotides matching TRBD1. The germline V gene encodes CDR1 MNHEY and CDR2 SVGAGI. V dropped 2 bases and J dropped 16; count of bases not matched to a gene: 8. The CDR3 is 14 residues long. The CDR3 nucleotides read TGTGCCAGCAGTTACCCGCCGGGACAGGGGATTCTCCACTTT. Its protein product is CASSYPPGQGILHF.

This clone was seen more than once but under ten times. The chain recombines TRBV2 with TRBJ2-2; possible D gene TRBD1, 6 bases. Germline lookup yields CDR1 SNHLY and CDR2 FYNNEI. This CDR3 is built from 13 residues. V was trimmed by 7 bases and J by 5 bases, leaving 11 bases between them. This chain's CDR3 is CASKRTDTGELFF. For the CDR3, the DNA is TGTGCCAGCAAAAGGACAGATACCGGGGAGCTGTTTTTT. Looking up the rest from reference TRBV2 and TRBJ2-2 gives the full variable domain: EPEVTQTPSHQVTQMGQEVILRCVPISNHLYFYWYRQILGQKVEFLVSFYNNEISEKSEIFDDQFSVERPDGSNFTLKIRSTKLEDSAMYFCASKRTDTGELFFGEGSRLTVL.

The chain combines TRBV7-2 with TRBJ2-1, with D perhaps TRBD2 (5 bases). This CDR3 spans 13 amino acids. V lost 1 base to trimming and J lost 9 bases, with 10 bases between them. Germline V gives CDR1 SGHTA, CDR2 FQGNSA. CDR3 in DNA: TGTGCCAGCAGCTTAGAATGGGAGACTGAGCAGTTCTTC. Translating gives CASSLEWETEQFF.

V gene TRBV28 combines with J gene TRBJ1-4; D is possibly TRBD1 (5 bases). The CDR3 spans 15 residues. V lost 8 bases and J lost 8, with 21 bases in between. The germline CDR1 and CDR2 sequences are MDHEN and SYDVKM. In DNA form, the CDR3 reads TGTGCCAGCGCTAGCATGGGAGCCGGGGGGGAAAAACTGTTTTTT. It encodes CASASMGAGGEKLFF.

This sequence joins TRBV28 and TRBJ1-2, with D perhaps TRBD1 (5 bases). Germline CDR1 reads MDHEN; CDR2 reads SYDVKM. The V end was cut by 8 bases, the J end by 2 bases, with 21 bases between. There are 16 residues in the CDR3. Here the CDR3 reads CASQDHSGGKNYGYTF. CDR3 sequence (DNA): TGTGCCAGCCAAGACCATAGTGGGGGGAAGAACTATGGCTACACCTTC.

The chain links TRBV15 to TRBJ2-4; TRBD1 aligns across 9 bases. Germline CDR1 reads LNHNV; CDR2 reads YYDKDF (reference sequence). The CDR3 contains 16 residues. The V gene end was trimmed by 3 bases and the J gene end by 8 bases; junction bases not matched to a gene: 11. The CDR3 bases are TGTGCCACCAGCAGCGTACGACCGGGACAGGGAGACATTCAGTACTTC. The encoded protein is CATSSVRPGQGDIQYF.

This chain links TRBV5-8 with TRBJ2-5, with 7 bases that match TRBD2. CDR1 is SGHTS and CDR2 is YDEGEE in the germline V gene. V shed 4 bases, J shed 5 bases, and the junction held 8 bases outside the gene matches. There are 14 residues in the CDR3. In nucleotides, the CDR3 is TGTGCCAGCAGCCCTGGGGGGGTCCGGGAGACCCAGTACTTC. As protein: CASSPGGVRETQYF.

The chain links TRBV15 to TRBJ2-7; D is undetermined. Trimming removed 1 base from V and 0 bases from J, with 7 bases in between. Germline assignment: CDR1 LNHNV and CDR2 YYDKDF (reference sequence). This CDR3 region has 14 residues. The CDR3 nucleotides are TGTGCCACCAGCAGAGGACGGAGCTCCTACGAGCAGTACTTC. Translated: CATSRGRSSYEQYF.

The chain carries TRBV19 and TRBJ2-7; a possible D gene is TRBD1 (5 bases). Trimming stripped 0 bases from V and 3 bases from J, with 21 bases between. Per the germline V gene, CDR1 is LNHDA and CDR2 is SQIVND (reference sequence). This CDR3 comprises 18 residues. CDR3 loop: CASSIEYVRKAGFYEQYF. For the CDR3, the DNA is TGTGCCAGTAGTATAGAATATGTTCGCAAGGCAGGGTTCTACGAGCAGTACTTC.

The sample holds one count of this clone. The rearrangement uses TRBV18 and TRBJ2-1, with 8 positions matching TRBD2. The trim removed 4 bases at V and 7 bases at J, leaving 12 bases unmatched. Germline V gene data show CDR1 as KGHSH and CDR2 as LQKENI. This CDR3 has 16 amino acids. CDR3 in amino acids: CASSRPNGGAINEQFF. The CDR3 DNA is TGTGCCAGCTCACGACCGAACGGGGGGGCAATAAATGAGCAGTTCTTC.

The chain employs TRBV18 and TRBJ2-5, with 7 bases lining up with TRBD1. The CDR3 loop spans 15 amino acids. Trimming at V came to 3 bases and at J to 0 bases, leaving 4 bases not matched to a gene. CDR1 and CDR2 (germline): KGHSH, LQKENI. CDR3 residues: CASSPGTAYQETQYF. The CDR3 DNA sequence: TGTGCCAGCTCACCGGGGACAGCCTACCAAGAGACCCAGTACTTC.

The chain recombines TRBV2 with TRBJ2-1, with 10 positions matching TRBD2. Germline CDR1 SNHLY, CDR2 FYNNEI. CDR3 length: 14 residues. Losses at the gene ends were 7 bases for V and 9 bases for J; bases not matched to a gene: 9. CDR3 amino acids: CASKGSGGHGEQFF. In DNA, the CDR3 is TGTGCCAGCAAAGGTAGCGGGGGGCACGGTGAGCAGTTCTTC.

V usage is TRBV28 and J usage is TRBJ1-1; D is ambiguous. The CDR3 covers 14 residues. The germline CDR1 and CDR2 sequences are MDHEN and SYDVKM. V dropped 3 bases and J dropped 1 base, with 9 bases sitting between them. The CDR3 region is CASSFVRRNTEAFF. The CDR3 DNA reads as TGTGCCAGCAGTTTTGTACGGAGGAACACTGAAGCTTTCTTT.

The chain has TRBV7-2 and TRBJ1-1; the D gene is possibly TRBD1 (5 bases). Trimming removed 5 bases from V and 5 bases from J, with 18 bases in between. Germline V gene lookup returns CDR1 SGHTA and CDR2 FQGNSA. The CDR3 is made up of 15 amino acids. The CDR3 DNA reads TGTGCCAGCAGCGTAGGTGGGACGGGAGGAACTGAAGCTTTCTTT. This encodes CASSVGGTGGTEAFF.

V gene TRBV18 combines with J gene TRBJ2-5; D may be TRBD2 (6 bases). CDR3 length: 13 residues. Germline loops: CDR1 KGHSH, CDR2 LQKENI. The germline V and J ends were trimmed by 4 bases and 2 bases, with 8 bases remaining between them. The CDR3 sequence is CASSLGLQETQYF. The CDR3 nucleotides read TGTGCCAGCTCACTGGGACTTCAAGAGACCCAGTACTTC.

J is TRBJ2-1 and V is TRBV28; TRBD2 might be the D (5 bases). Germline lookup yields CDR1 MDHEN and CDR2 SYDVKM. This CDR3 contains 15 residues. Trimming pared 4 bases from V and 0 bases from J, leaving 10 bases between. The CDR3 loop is CASSSAGSSYNEQFF. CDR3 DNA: TGTGCCAGCAGTTCGGCGGGCAGCTCCTACAATGAGCAGTTCTTC.